The T cell receptor (beta chain) under discussion was sequenced for a study of OX40 agonist ivuxolimab in advanced cancers. Sequencing was performed with immunoSEQ multiplex PCR; in TCRdb, only in-frame clones are kept and a portion is missing. The sample gives about 84,000 clones, 84% of which show up once; roughly 2.7% is in the top ten. The ends were cut back, 1 base at V and 0 bases at J, with 9 bases in the middle. The CDR3 covers 16 residues. Germline V gene sequence: CDR1 KGHSH, CDR2 LQKENI. Sample: CD4+ or CD8+ T cells sorted from blood, taken in a trial of the OX40 agonist ivuxolimab. The chain recombines TRBV18 with TRBJ2-2, with D tentatively TRBD1 (6 bases). This TCR derives from an adult with an advanced solid tumor such as melanoma, head and neck, liver or kidney cancer. CDR3 in amino acids: CASSPLGGTNTGELFF. Written as DNA, the CDR3 is TGTGCCAGCTCACCACTAGGGGGAACGAACACCGGGGAGCTGTTTTTT.